This TCR beta chain stems from a study of blood T cell repertoires in COVID-19. Study at large: From the United States, Italy and Spain came samples of acute and convalescent COVID-19. PBMCs, B-cell-depleted T cells, or T cells provided the cDNA or gDNA that made up the material.

Study processing details: Counts of nucleated cells, estimated from reference gene primer amplification, were obtained. Clones were read by immunoSEQ multiplex PCR, and TCRdb kept only the in-frame ones, dropping some. V, J and clone size are those of that table, while D and trimming were read from the DNA. In the table there are tens of thousands of clones, about 74% of which are singletons. Enrollment of patients from Seattle took place during active infection, with longitudinal follow-up. The CDR3 runs 15 residues. Germline loops: CDR1 ENHRY, CDR2 SYGVKD. The V end was cut by 4 bases, the J end by 3 bases, with 12 bases between.

The TCR sequence derives from a man between 65 and 80 years old with COVID-19, enrolled during active disease. This rearrangement joins TRBV10-3 to TRBJ2-2, with D possibly TRBD2 on 5 matching bases. Sequencing used peripheral blood. CDR3 residues: CAISGPGVDTGELFF. In DNA, the CDR3 is TGTGCCATCAGTGGCCCCGGGGTGGACACCGGGGAGCTGTTTTTT.